Presented here are 2 T cell receptor beta chains from one specimen sequenced in a study of blood T cell repertoires in COVID-19. The data were produced by immunoSEQ multiplex PCR, yet TCRdb's version contains in-frame clones alone and is incomplete. The sample records under 300,000 clones, 65% to 80% being singletons. What was sequenced was peripheral blood. The receptors stem from a woman in her 40s with active or convalescent COVID-19.

This sequence joins TRBV9 and TRBJ2-7; 7 positions match TRBD1. Germline CDR1 and CDR2: SGDLS and YYNGEE. CDR3 size: 15 residues. V shed 4 bases and J 3 bases; nucleotides not matched to a gene: 10. CDR3 coding DNA: TGTGCCAGCAGCACAGCCCCGGGACAGAGCTACGAGCAGTACTTC. As protein: CASSTAPGQSYEQYF. The variable domain in full, with the rest retrieved from reference TRBV9 and TRBJ2-7, is DSGVTQTPKHLITATGQRVTLRCSPRSGDLSVYWYQQSLDQGLQFLIQYYNGEERAKGNILERFSAQQFPDLHSELNLSSLELGDSALYFCASSTAPGQSYEQYFGPGTRLTVT.

As for this clone: At one end the junction does not follow the germline gene, possibly because of a read error. The same CDR3 can be traced to other DNA sequences in this sample. The chain is built from TRBV5-1 and TRBJ1-2; 7 bases align to TRBD1. Looked up from germline, CDR1 is SGHRS and CDR2 is YFSETQ. The CDR3 spans 15 residues. CDR3 loop: CASSRDSATNYGYTF. The CDR3 DNA reads TGCGCCAGCAGCAGGGACAGTGCTACTAACTATGGCTACACTTTC.